The clone carrying this T cell receptor (beta chain) has at least ten counts. The authors built TCR beta libraries using iRepertoire HTBI primers and Arm-PCR of CDR3 regions. TCRdb re-derived calls from the multiplex PCR reads in MiXCR, one entry per CDR3 protein. The repertoire holds about 450,000 distinct CDR3 sequences, with roughly 17% as singletons. The sample comes from a study of regulatory T cells in long-lasting Graves disease. In the study overall: Newly diagnosed Graves' patients had taken antithyroid drugs under 3 months.

Time point in this sample: newly diagnosed GD, antithyroid drugs for less than 3 months. PBMC-extracted RNA yielded the TCR library. By American Thyroid Association guidelines, Graves' disease was diagnosed in the cohort. V shed 3 bases and J shed 0 bases, with 15 bases lying between them. The CDR3 covers 16 residues. The germline V gene encodes CDR1 DFQATT and CDR2 SNEGSKA (reference sequence). These same records also appear under a second study, on T cells in Graves' hyperthyroidism and ophthalmopathy. As that report states: Patients having uncontrolled infection, another autoimmune disease, pregnancy or lactation were not included.

The clonotype comes from a woman in her 30s with Graves disease. The rearrangement joins TRBV20-1 to TRBJ1-5; D may be TRBD1 (6 bases). Sequenced here: peripheral blood mononuclear cells (PBMCs), sampled at new diagnosis, from a patient treated with antithyroid drugs. This CDR3 reads CSARGGGPYSNQPQHF. The DNA of the CDR3 is TGCAGTGCTAGGGGGGGGGGCCCGTATAGCAATCAGCCCCAGCATTTT.